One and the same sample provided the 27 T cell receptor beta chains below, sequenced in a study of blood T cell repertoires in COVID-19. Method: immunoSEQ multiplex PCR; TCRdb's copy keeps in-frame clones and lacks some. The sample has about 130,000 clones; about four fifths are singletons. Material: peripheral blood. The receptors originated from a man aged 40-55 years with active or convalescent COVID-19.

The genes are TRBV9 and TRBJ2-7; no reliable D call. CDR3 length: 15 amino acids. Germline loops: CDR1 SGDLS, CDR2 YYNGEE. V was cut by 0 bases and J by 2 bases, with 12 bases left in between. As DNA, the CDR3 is TGTGCCAGCAGCGTAGTGCCAGATACGACCTACGAGCAGTACTTC. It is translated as CASSVVPDTTYEQYF.

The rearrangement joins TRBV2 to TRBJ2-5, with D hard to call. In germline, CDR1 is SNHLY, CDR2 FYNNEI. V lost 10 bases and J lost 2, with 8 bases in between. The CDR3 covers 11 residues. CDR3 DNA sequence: TGTGCCACCCGAGTGCAAGAGACCCAGTACTTC. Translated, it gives CATRVQETQYF.

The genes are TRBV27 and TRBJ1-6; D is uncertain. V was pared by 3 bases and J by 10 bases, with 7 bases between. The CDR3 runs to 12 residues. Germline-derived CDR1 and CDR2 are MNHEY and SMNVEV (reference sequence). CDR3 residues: CASSFPKSPLHF. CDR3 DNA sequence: TGTGCCAGCAGTTTCCCCAAATCACCCCTCCACTTT.

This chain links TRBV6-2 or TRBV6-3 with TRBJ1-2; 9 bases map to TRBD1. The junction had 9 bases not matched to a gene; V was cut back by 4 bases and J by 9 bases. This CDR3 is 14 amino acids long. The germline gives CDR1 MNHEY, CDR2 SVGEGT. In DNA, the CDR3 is TGTGCCAGCAGTTTACCGGGACAGGGACGGAGCTACACCTTC. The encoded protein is CASSLPGQGRSYTF.

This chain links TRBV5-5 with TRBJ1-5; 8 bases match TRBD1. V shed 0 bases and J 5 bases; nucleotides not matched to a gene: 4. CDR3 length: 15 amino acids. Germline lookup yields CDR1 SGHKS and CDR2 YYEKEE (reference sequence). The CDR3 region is CASSLEDRADQPQHF. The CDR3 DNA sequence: TGTGCCAGCAGCTTGGAGGACAGGGCCGATCAGCCCCAGCATTTT.

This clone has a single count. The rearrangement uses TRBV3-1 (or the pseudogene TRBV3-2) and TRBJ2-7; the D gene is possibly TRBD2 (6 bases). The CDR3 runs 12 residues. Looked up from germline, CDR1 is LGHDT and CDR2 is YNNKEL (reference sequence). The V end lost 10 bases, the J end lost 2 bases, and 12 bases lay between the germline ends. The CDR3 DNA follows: TGTGCCACCTCTGGAGGGCCCTACGAGCAGTACTTC. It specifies CATSGGPYEQYF.

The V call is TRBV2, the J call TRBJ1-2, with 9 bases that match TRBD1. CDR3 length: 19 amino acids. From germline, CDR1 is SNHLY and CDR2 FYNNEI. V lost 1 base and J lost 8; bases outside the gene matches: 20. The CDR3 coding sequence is TGTGCCAGCAGTGAAGGGGGCCCGGGGTCACGGGACAGGGCTCGGGGCTACACCTTC. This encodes CASSEGGPGSRDRARGYTF.

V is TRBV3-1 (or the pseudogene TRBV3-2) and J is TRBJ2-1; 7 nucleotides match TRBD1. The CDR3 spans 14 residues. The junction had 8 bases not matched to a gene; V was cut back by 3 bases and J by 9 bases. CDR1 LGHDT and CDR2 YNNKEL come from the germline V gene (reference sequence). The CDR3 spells CASSQARGGGEQFF. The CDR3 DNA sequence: TGTGCCAGCAGCCAGGCCCGAGGGGGCGGTGAGCAGTTCTTC.

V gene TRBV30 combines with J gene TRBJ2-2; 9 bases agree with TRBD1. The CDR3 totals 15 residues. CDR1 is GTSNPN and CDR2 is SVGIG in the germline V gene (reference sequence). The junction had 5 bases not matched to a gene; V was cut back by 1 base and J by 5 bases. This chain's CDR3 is CAWSGPGQGTGELFF. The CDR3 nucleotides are TGTGCCTGGAGTGGCCCGGGACAGGGTACCGGGGAGCTGTTTTTT. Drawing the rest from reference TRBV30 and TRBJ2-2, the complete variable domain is SQTIHQWPATLVQPVGSPLSLECTVEGTSNPNLYWYRQAAGRGLQLLFYSVGIGQISSEVPQNLSASRPQDRQFILSSKKLLLSDSGFYLCAWSGPGQGTGELFFGEGSRLTVL.

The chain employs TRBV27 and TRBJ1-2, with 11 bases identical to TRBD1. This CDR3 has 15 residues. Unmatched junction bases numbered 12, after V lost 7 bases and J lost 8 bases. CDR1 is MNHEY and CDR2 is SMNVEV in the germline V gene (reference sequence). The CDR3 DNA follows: TGTGCCAGCAATTCCTGGGGACAGGGGGGCCGGGGCTACACCTTC. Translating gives CASNSWGQGGRGYTF.

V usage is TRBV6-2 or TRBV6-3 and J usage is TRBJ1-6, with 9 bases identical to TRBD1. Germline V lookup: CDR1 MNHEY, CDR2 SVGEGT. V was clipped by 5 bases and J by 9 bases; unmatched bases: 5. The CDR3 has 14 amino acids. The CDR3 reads CASSTGTGSSPLHF. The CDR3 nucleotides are TGTGCCAGCAGTACGGGGACAGGGAGTTCACCCCTCCACTTT.

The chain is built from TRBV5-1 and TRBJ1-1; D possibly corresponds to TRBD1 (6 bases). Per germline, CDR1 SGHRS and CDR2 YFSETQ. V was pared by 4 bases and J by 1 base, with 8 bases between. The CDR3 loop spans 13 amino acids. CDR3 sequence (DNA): TGCGCCAGCAGCCGACAGGCGAACACTGAAGCTTTCTTT. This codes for CASSRQANTEAFF.

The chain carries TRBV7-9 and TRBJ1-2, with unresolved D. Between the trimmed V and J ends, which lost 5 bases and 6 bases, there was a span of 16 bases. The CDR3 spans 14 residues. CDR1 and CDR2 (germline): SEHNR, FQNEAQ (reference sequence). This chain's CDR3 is CASSLQVPPNGYTF. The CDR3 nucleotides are TGTGCCAGCAGCCTTCAGGTGCCGCCGAATGGCTACACCTTC.

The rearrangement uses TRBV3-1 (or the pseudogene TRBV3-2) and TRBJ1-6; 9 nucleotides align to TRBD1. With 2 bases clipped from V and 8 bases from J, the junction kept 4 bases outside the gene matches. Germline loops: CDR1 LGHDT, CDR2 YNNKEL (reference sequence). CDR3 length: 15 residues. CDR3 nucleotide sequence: TGTGCCAGCAGCCAACGGACAGGGGATTATTCACCCCTCCACTTT. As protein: CASSQRTGDYSPLHF.

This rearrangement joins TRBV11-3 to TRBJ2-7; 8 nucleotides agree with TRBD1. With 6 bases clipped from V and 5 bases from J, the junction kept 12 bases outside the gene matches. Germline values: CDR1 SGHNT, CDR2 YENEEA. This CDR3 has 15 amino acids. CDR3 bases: TGTGCCAGCAGACCAACTTCGGACAGGGTGCACGAGCAGTACTTC. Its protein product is CASRPTSDRVHEQYF.

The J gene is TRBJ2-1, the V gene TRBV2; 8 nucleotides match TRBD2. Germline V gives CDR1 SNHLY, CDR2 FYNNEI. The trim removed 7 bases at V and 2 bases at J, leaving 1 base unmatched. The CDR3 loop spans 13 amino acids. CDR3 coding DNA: TGTGCCAGCAAGGGACTAGCCTACAATGAGCAGTTCTTC. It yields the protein CASKGLAYNEQFF.

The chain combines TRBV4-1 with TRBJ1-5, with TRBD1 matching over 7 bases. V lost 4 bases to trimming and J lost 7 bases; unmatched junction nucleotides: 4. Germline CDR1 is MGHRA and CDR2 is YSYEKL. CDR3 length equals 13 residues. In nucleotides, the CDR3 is TGCGCCAGCAGCCTAACAGGGGAGCAGCCCCAGCATTTT. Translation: CASSLTGEQPQHF.

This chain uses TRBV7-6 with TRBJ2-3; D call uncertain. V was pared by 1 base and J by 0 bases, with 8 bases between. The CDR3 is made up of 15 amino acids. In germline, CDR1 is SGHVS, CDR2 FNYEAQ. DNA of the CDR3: TGTGCCAGCAGCTTAGTTACCGGTAGCACAGATACGCAGTATTTT. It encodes CASSLVTGSTDTQYF.

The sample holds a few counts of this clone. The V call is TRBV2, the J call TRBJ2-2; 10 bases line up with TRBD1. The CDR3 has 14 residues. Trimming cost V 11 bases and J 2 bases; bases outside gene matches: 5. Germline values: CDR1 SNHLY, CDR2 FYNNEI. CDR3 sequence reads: CASQTGGNTGELFF. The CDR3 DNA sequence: TGTGCCTCCCAGACAGGGGGCAACACCGGGGAGCTGTTTTTT.

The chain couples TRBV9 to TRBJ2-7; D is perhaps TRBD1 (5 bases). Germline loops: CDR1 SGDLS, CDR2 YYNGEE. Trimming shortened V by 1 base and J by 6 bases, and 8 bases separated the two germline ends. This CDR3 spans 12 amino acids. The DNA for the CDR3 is TGTGCCAGCAGCGTAAATCAGGGCGAGCAGTACTTC. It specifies CASSVNQGEQYF.

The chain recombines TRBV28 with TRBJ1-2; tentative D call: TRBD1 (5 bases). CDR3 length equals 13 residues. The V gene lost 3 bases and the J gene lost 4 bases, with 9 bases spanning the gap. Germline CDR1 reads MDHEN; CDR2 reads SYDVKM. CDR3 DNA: TGTGCCAGCAGTTTGGGCAGGGCCTATGGCTACACCTTC. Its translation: CASSLGRAYGYTF.

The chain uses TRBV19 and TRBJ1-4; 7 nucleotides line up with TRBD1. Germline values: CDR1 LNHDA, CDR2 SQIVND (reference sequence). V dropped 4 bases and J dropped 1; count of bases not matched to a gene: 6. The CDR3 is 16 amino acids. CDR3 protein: CASSTRQGGTNEKLFF. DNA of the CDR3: TGTGCCAGTAGTACCCGACAGGGAGGAACTAATGAAAAACTGTTTTTT.

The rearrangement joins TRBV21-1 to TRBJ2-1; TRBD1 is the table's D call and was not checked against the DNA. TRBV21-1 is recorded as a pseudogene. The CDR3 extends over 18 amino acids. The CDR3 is CASTRKGEKGLSYNEQFF. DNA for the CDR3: TGTGCCAGCACCAGAAAGGGGGAGAAGGGGCTGTCCTACAATGAGCAGTTCTTC.

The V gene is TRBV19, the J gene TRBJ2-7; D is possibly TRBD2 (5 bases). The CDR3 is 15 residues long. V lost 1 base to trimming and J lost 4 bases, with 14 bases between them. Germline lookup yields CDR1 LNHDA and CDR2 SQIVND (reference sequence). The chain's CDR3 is CASSIVRGLLYEQYF. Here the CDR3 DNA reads TGTGCCAGTAGTATAGTACGCGGACTTCTATACGAGCAGTACTTC.

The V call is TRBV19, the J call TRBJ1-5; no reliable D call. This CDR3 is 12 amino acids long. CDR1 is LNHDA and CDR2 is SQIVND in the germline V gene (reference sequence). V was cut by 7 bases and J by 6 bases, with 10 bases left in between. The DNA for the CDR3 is TGTGCCAGTATGAGAAGTGGTCAGCCCCAGCATTTT. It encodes CASMRSGQPQHF.

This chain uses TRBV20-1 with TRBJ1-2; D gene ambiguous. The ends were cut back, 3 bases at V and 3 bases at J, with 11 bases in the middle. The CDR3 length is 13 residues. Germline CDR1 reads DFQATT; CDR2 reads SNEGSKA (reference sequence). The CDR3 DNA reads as TGCAGTGCTAGTCCGAACCGCGACTATGGCTACACCTTC. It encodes CSASPNRDYGYTF.

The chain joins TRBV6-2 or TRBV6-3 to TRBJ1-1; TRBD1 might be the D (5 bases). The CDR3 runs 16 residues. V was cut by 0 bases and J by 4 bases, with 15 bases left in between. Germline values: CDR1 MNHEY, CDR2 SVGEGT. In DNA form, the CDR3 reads TGTGCCAGCAGTTACTCACCAAATTGGGGCGGCACTGAAGCTTTCTTT. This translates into CASSYSPNWGGTEAFF.